This entry lists 24 T cell receptor beta chains sequenced from one sample in a study of cytomegalovirus exposure and HLA in healthy donors. The PCR used 60 Vbeta and 13 Jbeta primers. The assay was immunoSEQ multiplex PCR, and TCRdb's table has in-frame clones only and misses some. The repertoire consists of over 95,000 clones, with roughly 82% occurring once and the leading ten covering 10% to 11%. What was sequenced was PBMCs. The receptors here all came from a man aged 35-49 years in good health and CMV-seropositive.

V gene TRBV27 combines with J gene TRBJ1-2; tentative D call: TRBD1 (5 bases). The CDR3 sequence is 14 residues long. Germline values: CDR1 MNHEY, CDR2 SMNVEV (reference sequence). Trimming left V 5 bases short and J 4 bases short, with 14 bases between. As DNA, the CDR3 is TGTGCCAGCAGTCGGAGGGGAGGGAGCTATGGCTACACCTTC. Protein: CASSRRGGSYGYTF.

This clone was counted a single time. The J gene is TRBJ2-7, the V gene TRBV6-1; 7 bases fit TRBD2. Germline CDR1 MNHNS, CDR2 SASEGT. V gave up 7 bases and J gave up 9 bases; unmatched junction bases: 12. This CDR3 comprises 13 residues. For the CDR3, the DNA is TGTGCCAGCACGGGGAGCGGGGATCTGGGGCAGTACTTC. Residues: CASTGSGDLGQYF.

The gene calls are TRBV11-2 and TRBJ2-1; 7 bases fit TRBD1. The CDR3 is 16 residues long. Germline CDR1 SGHAT, CDR2 FQNNGV. Trimming took 3 bases from V and 0 from J; bases not matched to a gene: 5. The CDR3 coding sequence is TGTGCCAGCAGCTTGGACAGGATTAGCTCCTACAATGAGCAGTTCTTC. The encoded protein is CASSLDRISSYNEQFF.

The chain uses TRBV4-1 and TRBJ2-3, with TRBD2 matching 8 bases. The germline CDR1 and CDR2 sequences are MGHRA and YSYEKL. V lost 3 bases, J lost 1 base, and 6 bases stayed unmatched. The CDR3 length is 16 residues. CDR3: CASSQRLARRTDTQYF. The DNA for the CDR3 is TGCGCCAGCAGCCAGAGACTAGCGCGGCGCACAGATACGCAGTATTTT.

This clone was recorded only once. The V gene is TRBV6-1, the J gene TRBJ1-4; the D gene is possibly TRBD1 (5 bases). Deletions cut 6 bases from V and 7 bases from J, with 18 bases between. CDR1 MNHNS and CDR2 SASEGT come from the germline V gene. The CDR3 runs to 15 residues. For the CDR3, the DNA is TGTGCCAGCAGAACCGGTTCCACAGGTGGTGAAAAACTGTTTTTT. It translates to CASRTGSTGGEKLFF.

The rearrangement uses TRBV4-1 and TRBJ2-7, with no clear D. CDR1 is MGHRA and CDR2 is YSYEKL in the germline V gene. This CDR3 has 16 amino acids. V lost 0 bases to trimming and J lost 3 bases, with 15 bases between them. The chain's CDR3 is CASSQETFAVNYEQYF. The CDR3 DNA sequence: TGCGCCAGCAGCCAAGAGACTTTTGCTGTTAACTACGAGCAGTACTTC.

The chain couples TRBV7-6 to TRBJ1-1, with 9 bases that match TRBD1. This CDR3 region has 15 residues. Germline assignment: CDR1 SGHVS and CDR2 FNYEAQ. The junction had 6 bases not matched to a gene; V was cut back by 4 bases and J by 3 bases. The CDR3 spells CASSSKGQGYTEAFF. For the CDR3, the DNA is TGTGCCAGCAGCTCGAAGGGACAGGGATACACTGAAGCTTTCTTT.

This clone was found once. The rearrangement joins TRBV5-1 to TRBJ2-7; the D gene is possibly TRBD2 (5 bases). The germline V and J ends were trimmed by 4 bases and 4 bases, with 18 bases remaining between them. Germline assignment: CDR1 SGHRS and CDR2 YFSETQ. The CDR3 runs to 15 residues. CDR3 nucleotides: TGCGCCAGCAGCCCGGCCGGGGTGCCCGCTTACGAGCAGTACTTC. Protein product: CASSPAGVPAYEQYF.

With regard to this clone: Other DNA variants within this sample encode the same CDR3. This chain joins TRBV9 and TRBJ2-1; D uncertain. Germline CDR1 is SGDLS and CDR2 is YYNGEE. This CDR3 spans 15 amino acids. V shed 0 bases and J shed 0 bases, with 7 bases lying between them. The CDR3 loop reads CASSVGASSYNEQFF. The CDR3 bases are TGTGCCAGCAGCGTAGGCGCTAGCTCCTACAATGAGCAGTTCTTC.

The V and J genes are TRBV27 and TRBJ2-7; 7 bases line up with TRBD1. This CDR3 has 16 amino acids. With V trimmed by 5 bases and J by 0 bases, 10 bases remained unmatched. The V gene's germline CDR1 is MNHEY and CDR2 SMNVEV (reference sequence). CDR3 in amino acids: CASSRRQGLSSYEQYF. In nucleotides, the CDR3 is TGTGCCAGCAGTCGGCGACAGGGCTTAAGCTCCTACGAGCAGTACTTC.

This clone turned up a few times. The V and J genes are TRBV11-2 and TRBJ1-1; 10 nucleotides line up with TRBD1. Germline trimming cut 5 bases from V and 0 bases from J; bases unmatched to any gene: 9. The germline V gene has CDR1 SGHAT and CDR2 FQNNGV. The CDR3 consists of 17 residues. The CDR3: CASSPGGTGAMNTEAFF. The CDR3 region has the DNA TGTGCCAGCAGCCCAGGAGGGACAGGGGCCATGAACACTGAAGCTTTCTTT.

The chain's CDR3 is CAISLTGSYEQYF. The CDR3, as DNA: TGTGCCATTTCACTTACAGGCTCCTACGAGCAGTACTTC. V usage is TRBV28 and J usage is TRBJ2-7; D is possibly TRBD1 (5 bases). The germline CDR1 and CDR2 sequences are MDHEN and SYDVKM. Trimming removed 10 bases at V and 0 bases at J, with 13 bases between. The CDR3 contains 13 residues.

The chain employs TRBV7-9 and TRBJ1-2, with a tentative D call TRBD1 (6 bases). CDR3 length equals 13 residues. V lost 7 bases and J 7 bases, leaving 16 bases between the germline ends. Per germline, CDR1 SEHNR and CDR2 FQNEAQ (reference sequence). DNA of the CDR3: TGTGCCAGCACCGAAGTGGGGGCTTTTGGCTACACCTTC. Amino acid sequence: CASTEVGAFGYTF.

The gene calls are TRBV5-6 and TRBJ2-5; possible D gene TRBD2, 5 bases. CDR3 length equals 18 residues. V shed 3 bases and J shed 5 bases, with 26 bases lying between them. The germline CDR1 and CDR2 sequences are SGHDT and YYEEEE. The CDR3 sequence is CASSSPPGNTRSWETQYF. CDR3 nucleotide sequence: TGTGCCAGCAGCTCTCCGCCGGGAAATACTAGATCGTGGGAGACCCAGTACTTC. Full variable domain (outside the CDR3, taken from reference TRBV5-6 and TRBJ2-5): DAGVTQSPTHLIKTRGQQVTLRCSPKSGHDTVSWYQQALGQGPQFIFQYYEEEERQRGNFPDRFSGHQFPNYSSELNVNALLLGDSALYLCASSSPPGNTRSWETQYFGPGTRLLVL.

The V call is TRBV9, the J call TRBJ2-3; TRBD2 might be the D (7 bases). This CDR3 comprises 16 residues. Trimming left V 3 bases short and J 3 bases short, with 17 bases between. The germline V gene has CDR1 SGDLS and CDR2 YYNGEE. The CDR3: CASSAPRGRVTDTQYF. The DNA for the CDR3 is TGTGCCAGCAGCGCCCCGAGGGGGAGGGTGACAGATACGCAGTATTTT.

This chain uses TRBV6-5 with TRBJ2-7; 9 bases are shared with TRBD1. CDR1 is MNHEY, CDR2 SVGAGI, per germline. This CDR3 region has 13 residues. Trimming took 8 bases from V and 4 from J; bases not matched to a gene: 6. CDR3 sequence (DNA): TGTGCCAGCGAACAGGACAGGGGTTACGAGCAGTACTTC. Protein sequence: CASEQDRGYEQYF.

As for this clone: A read error may account for a junction end that differs from germline. The V gene is TRBV11-2, the J gene TRBJ2-3; perhaps TRBD2 as D (5 bases). The CDR3 contains 15 residues. In germline, CDR1 is SGHAT, CDR2 FQNNGV. CDR3 amino acids: CASSSGLPRTDAQYF. As DNA, the CDR3 is TGTGCCAGCAGCTCCGGACTTCCCCGCACAGATGCGCAGTATTTT. The full variable domain, rest sourced from reference TRBV11-2 and TRBJ2-3, is EAGVAQSPRYKIIEKRQSVAFWCNPISGHATLYWYQQILGQGPKLLIQFQNNGVVDDSQLPKDRFSAERLKGVDSTLKIQPAKLEDSAVYLCASSSGLPRTDAQYFGPGTRLTVL.

The chain joins TRBV5-1 to TRBJ2-5; a possible D gene is TRBD1 (7 bases). V was pared by 0 bases and J by 4 bases, with 19 bases between. CDR3 size: 17 residues. Germline loops: CDR1 SGHRS, CDR2 YFSETQ. CDR3 loop: CASSLAGQGGKGETQYF. In DNA, the CDR3 is TGCGCCAGCAGCTTGGCCGGCCAGGGGGGAAAGGGAGAGACCCAGTACTTC.

The chain employs TRBV4-3 and TRBJ1-4; 7 bases line up with TRBD1. This CDR3 region has 15 residues. V gave up 4 bases and J gave up 6 bases; unmatched junction bases: 8. Germline values: CDR1 LGHNA, CDR2 YSLEER. For the CDR3, the DNA is TGCGCCAGCAGCCTTACTGTCGGGACAGATGAAAAACTGTTTTTT. Translating it yields CASSLTVGTDEKLFF.

The rearrangement links TRBV10-3 to TRBJ2-7, with TRBD1 identical over 11 bases. With 7 bases clipped from V and 5 bases from J, the junction kept 10 bases outside the gene matches. The CDR3 length is 15 residues. The V gene's germline CDR1 is ENHRY and CDR2 SYGVKD. The CDR3 nucleotides read TGTGCCATCAATCACGGACAGGGGGCAGTGGACGAGCAGTACTTC. It is translated as CAINHGQGAVDEQYF.

This chain joins TRBV27 and TRBJ1-6; perhaps TRBD1 as D (5 bases). The CDR3 is 12 residues long. The germline V and J ends were trimmed by 0 bases and 13 bases, with 7 bases remaining between them. The germline V gene has CDR1 MNHEY and CDR2 SMNVEV (reference sequence). CDR3 sequence: CASSLSGRPLHF. CDR3 nucleotide sequence: TGTGCCAGCAGTTTATCGGGGCGGCCCCTCCACTTT.

This clone has only a few counts. The CDR3 nucleotides are TGTGCCAGCAGCTGGGAGGCCTACGAGCAGTACTTC. Its translation: CASSWEAYEQYF. J is TRBJ2-7 and V is TRBV14; possibly TRBD2 for D (6 bases). Trimming removed 5 bases from V and 2 bases from J, with 7 bases in between. In germline, CDR1 is SGHDN, CDR2 FVKESK. The CDR3 contains 12 residues.

J is TRBJ2-3 and V is TRBV4-1; the match to TRBD2 covers 11 bases. V shed 2 bases and J 1 base; nucleotides not matched to a gene: 2. This CDR3 is built from 16 residues. Germline V lookup: CDR1 MGHRA, CDR2 YSYEKL. The DNA of the CDR3 is TGCGCCAGCAGCCAATCGACTAGCGGGGGCACAGATACGCAGTATTTT. It yields the protein CASSQSTSGGTDTQYF.

The CDR3 is CASSQGAQNYGYTF. The CDR3 nucleotides are TGTGCCAGCAGTCAGGGGGCGCAGAACTATGGCTACACCTTC. V gene TRBV28 combines with J gene TRBJ1-2; 8 positions agree with TRBD1. Per germline, CDR1 MDHEN and CDR2 SYDVKM. This CDR3 comprises 14 residues. V gave up 5 bases and J gave up 2 bases; unmatched junction bases: 4.